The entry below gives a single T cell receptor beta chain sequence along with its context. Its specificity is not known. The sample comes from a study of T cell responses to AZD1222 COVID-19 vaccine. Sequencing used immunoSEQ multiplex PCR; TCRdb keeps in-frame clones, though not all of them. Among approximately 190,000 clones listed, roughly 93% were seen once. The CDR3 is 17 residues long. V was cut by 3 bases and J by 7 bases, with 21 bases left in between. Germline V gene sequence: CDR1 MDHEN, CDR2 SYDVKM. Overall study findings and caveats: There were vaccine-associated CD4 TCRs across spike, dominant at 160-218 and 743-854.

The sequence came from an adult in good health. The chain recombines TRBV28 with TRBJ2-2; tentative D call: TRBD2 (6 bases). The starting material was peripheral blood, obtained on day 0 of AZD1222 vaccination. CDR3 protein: CASSLPTGGGKGGELFF. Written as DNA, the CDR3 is TGTGCCAGCAGTTTGCCTACTGGTGGCGGGAAGGGCGGGGAGCTGTTTTTT.